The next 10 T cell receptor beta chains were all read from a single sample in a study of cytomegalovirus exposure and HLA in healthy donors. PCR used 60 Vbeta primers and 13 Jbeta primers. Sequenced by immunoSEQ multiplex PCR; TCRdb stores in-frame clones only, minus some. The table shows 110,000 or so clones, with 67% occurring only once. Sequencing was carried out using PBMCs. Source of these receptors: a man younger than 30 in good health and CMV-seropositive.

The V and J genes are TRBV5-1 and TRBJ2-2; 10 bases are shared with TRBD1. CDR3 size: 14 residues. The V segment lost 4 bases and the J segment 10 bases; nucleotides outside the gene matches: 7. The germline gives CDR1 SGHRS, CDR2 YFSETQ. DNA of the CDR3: TGCGCCAGCAGCCCGGGACAGGGGTCGAAGGAGCTGTTTTTT. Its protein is CASSPGQGSKELFF.

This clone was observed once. DNA for the CDR3: TGTGCCAGCAGCCCCCGGACTAGCGAGGAGCAGTTCTTC. Its protein is CASSPRTSEEQFF. The chain carries TRBV7-6 and TRBJ2-1; 9 bases fit TRBD2. The germline CDR1 and CDR2 sequences are SGHVS and FNYEAQ. The length of the CDR3 is 13 residues. V gave up 5 bases and J gave up 10 bases; unmatched junction bases: 6.

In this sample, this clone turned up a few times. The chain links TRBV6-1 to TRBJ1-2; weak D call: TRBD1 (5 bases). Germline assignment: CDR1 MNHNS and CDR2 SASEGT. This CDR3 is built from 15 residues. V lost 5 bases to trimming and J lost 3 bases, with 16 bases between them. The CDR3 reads CASSPPGFKDYGYTF. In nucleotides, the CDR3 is TGTGCCAGCAGTCCACCAGGGTTTAAGGACTATGGCTACACCTTC.

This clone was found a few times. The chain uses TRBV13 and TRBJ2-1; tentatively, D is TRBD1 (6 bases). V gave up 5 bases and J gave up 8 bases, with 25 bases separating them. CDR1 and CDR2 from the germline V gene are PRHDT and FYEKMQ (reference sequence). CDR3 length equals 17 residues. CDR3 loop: CASSTNPQLGAGYEQFF. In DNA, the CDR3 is TGTGCCAGCAGCACCAACCCACAACTGGGGGCCGGGTATGAGCAGTTCTTC.

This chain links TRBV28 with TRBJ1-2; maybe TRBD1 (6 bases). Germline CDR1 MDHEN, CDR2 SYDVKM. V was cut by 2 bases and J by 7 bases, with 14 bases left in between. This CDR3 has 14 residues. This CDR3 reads CASSLVGTGSGYTF. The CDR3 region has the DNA TGTGCCAGCAGTTTAGTCGGAACAGGGTCTGGCTACACCTTC.

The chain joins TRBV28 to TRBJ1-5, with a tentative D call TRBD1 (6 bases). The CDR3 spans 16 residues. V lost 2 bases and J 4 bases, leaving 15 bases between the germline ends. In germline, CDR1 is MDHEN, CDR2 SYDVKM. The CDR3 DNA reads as TGTGCCAGCAGTTTACCAGGACAGCCCGGGAATCAGCCCCAGCATTTT. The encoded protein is CASSLPGQPGNQPQHF.

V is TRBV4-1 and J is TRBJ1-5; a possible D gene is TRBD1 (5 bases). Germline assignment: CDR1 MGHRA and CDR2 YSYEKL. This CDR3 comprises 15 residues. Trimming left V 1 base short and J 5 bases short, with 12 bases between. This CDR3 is CASSQVTGRDQPQHF. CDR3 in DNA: TGCGCCAGCAGCCAAGTAACAGGAAGGGATCAGCCCCAGCATTTT.

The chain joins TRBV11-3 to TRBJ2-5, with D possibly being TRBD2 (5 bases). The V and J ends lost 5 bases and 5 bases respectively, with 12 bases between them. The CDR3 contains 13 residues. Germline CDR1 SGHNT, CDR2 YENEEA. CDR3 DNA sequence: TGTGCCAGCAGCCGGTTTGGGGAGGAGACCCAGTACTTC. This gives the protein CASSRFGEETQYF.

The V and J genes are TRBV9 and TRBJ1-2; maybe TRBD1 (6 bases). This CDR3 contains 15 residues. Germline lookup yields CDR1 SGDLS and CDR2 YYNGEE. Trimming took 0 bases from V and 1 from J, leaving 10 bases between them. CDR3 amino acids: CASSVDGTNNYGYTF. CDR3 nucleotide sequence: TGTGCCAGCAGCGTAGATGGGACAAATAACTATGGCTACACCTTC. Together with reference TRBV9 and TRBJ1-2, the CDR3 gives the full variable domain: DSGVTQTPKHLITATGQRVTLRCSPRSGDLSVYWYQQSLDQGLQFLIQYYNGEERAKGNILERFSAQQFPDLHSELNLSSLELGDSALYFCASSVDGTNNYGYTFGSGTRLTVV.

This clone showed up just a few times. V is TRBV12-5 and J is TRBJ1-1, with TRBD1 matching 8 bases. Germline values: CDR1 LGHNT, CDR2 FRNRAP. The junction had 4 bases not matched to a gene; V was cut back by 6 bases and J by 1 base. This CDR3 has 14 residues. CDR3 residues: CASGQQGGNTEAFF. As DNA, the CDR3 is TGTGCTAGTGGCCAACAGGGGGGGAACACTGAAGCTTTCTTT.